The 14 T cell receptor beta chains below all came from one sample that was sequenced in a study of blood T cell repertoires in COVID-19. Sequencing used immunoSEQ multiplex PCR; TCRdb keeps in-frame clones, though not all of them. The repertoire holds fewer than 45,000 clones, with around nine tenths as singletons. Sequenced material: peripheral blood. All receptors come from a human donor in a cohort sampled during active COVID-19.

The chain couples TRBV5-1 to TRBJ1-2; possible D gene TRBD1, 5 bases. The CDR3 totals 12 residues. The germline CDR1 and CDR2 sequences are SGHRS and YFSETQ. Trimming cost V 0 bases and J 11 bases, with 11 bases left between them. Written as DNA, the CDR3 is TGCGCCAGCAGCTTGGCCGGGGGGGGATACACCTTC. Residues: CASSLAGGGYTF.

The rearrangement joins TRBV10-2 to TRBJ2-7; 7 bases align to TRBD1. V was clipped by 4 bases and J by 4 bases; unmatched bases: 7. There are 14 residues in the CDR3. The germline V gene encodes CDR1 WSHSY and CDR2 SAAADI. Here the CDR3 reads CASSGEGALYEQYF. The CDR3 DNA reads TGCGCCAGCAGTGGAGAGGGGGCCCTTTACGAGCAGTACTTC.

The CDR3 coding sequence is TGTGCCAGCAGGTGGGGGCCCAACAATGAGCAGTTCTTC. It translates to CASRWGPNNEQFF. This sequence joins TRBV2 and TRBJ2-1; possible D gene TRBD1, 6 bases. V dropped 6 bases and J dropped 5 bases, with 11 bases sitting between them. CDR3 length: 13 residues. Germline CDR1 is SNHLY and CDR2 is FYNNEI.

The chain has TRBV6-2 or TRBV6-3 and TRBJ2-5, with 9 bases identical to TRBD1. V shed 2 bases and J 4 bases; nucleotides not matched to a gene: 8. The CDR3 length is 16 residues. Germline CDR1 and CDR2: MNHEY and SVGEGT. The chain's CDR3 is CASSYPRDRVRETQYF. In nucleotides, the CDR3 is TGTGCCAGCAGTTACCCCCGGGACAGGGTCCGAGAGACCCAGTACTTC.

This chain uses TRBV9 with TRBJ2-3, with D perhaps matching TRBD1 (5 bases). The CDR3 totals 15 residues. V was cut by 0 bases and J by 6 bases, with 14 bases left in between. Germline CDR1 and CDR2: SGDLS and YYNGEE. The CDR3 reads CASSVGGLKGDTQYF. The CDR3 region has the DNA TGTGCCAGCAGCGTAGGGGGCTTAAAAGGTGATACGCAGTATTTT.

The CDR3 DNA reads as TGTGCCAGCAGCCTACAGGGGGCTAACTATGGCTACACCTTC. Its translation is CASSLQGANYGYTF. The chain links TRBV6-2 or TRBV6-3 to TRBJ1-2; 8 positions agree with TRBD1. Germline lookup yields CDR1 MNHEY and CDR2 SVGEGT. Trimming at V came to 6 bases and at J to 0 bases, leaving 3 bases not matched to a gene. This CDR3 is 14 amino acids long.

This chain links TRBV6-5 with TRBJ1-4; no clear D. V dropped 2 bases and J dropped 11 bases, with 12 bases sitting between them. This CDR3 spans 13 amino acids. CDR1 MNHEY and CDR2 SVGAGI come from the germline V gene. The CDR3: CASSYVEAGKLFF. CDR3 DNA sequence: TGTGCCAGCAGTTACGTCGAAGCGGGGAAACTGTTTTTT.

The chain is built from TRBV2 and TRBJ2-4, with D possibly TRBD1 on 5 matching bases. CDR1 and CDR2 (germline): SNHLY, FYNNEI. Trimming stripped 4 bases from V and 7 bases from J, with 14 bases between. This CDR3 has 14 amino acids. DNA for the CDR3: TGTGCCAGCAGTGGAAGACAGTGGTCGAACATTCAGTACTTC. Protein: CASSGRQWSNIQYF. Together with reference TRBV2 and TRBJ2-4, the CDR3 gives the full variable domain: EPEVTQTPSHQVTQMGQEVILRCVPISNHLYFYWYRQILGQKVEFLVSFYNNEISEKSEIFDDQFSVERPDGSNFTLKIRSTKLEDSAMYFCASSGRQWSNIQYFGAGTRLSVL.

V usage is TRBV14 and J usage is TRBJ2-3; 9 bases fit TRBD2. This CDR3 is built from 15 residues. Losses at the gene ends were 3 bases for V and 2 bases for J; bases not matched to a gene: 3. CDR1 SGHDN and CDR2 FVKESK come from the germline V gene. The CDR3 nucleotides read TGTGCCAGCAGCCAGACTAGCGGAACCACAGATACGCAGTATTTT. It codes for CASSQTSGTTDTQYF.

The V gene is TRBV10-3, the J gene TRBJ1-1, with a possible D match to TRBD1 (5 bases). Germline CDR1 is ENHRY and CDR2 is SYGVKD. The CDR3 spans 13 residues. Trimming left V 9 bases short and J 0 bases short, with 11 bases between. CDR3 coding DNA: TGTGCCATGACAGTCCGCATGAACACTGAAGCTTTCTTT. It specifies CAMTVRMNTEAFF.

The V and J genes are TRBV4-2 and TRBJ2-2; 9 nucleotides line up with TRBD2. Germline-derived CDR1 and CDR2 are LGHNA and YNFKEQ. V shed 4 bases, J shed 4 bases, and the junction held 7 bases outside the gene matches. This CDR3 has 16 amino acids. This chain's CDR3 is CASSPMGGGATGELFF. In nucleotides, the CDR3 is TGTGCCAGCAGCCCCATGGGCGGGGGGGCCACCGGGGAGCTGTTTTTT.

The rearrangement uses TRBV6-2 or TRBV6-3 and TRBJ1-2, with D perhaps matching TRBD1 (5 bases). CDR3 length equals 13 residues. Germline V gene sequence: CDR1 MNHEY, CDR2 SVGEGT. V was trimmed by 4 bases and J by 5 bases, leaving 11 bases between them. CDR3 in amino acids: CASSSIQGYGYTF. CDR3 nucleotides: TGTGCCAGCAGTTCCATCCAGGGTTATGGCTACACCTTC.

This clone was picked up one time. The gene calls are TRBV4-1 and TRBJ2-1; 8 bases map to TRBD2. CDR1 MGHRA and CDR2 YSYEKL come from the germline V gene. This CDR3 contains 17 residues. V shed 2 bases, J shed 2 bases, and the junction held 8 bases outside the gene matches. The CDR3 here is CASSQTGSGAAYNEQFF. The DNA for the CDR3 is TGCGCCAGCAGCCAAACTGGTAGCGGGGCGGCCTACAATGAGCAGTTCTTC.

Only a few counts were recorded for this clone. The CDR3 region is CASSHSGTGEGYGYTF. CDR3 bases: TGCGCCAGCAGCCACTCCGGGACAGGGGAAGGGTATGGCTACACCTTC. The J gene is TRBJ1-2, the V gene TRBV4-3, with TRBD1 matching 10 bases. This CDR3 region has 16 residues. J lost 5 bases, V lost 3 bases, and 9 bases had no gene match. The germline gives CDR1 LGHNA, CDR2 YSLEER.